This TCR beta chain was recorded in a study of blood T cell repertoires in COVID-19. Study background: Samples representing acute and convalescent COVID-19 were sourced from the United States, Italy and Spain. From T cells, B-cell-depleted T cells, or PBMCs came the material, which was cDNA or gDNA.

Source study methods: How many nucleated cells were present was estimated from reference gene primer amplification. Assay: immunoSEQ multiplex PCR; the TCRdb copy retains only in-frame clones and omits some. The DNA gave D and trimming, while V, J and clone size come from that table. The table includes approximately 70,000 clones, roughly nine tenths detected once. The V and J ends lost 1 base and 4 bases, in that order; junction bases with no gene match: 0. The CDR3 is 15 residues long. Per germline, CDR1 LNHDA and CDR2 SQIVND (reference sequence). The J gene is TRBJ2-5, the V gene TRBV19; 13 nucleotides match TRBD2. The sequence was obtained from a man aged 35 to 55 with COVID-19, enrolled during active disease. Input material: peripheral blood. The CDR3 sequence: CASSIGTSGGETQYF. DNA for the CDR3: TGTGCCAGTAGTATAGGGACTAGCGGGGGAGAGACCCAGTACTTC.